The present TCR beta chain was sequenced within a study of T cell responses to AZD1222 COVID-19 vaccine. The germline gives CDR1 MNHEY, CDR2 SVGAGI. After removal of 2 bases from V and 4 bases from J, the junction contained 5 bases not matched to a gene. The CDR3 consists of 15 residues. TCRdb keeps only in-frame clones here, not all; method: immunoSEQ multiplex PCR. The sample holds 150,000 or so clones, about 89% seen once. This clone was seen a single time. The sequence derives from an adult in good health. Sequencing was performed on peripheral blood, taken on day 0 of AZD1222 vaccination. The chain has TRBV6-5 and TRBJ1-1, with 9 bases matching TRBD1. The CDR3 loop is CASSYNRGLGTEAFF. In nucleotides, the CDR3 is TGTGCCAGCAGTTACAACAGGGGGCTTGGCACTGAAGCTTTCTTT.